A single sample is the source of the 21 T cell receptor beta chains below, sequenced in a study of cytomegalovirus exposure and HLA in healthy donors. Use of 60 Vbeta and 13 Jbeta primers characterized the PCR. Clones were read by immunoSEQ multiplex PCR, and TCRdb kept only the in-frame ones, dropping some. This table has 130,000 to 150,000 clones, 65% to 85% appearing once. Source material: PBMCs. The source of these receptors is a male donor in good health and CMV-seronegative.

CDR3 nucleotides: TGTGCCAGCAGAACGAGCGGGGGCCCGGTGGGCGGGGAGCTGTTTTTT. Its translation is CASRTSGGPVGGELFF. The chain employs TRBV7-3 and TRBJ2-2, with 8 bases lining up with TRBD2. V shed 6 bases, J shed 7 bases, and the junction held 13 bases outside the gene matches. Per the germline V gene, CDR1 is SGHTA and CDR2 is FQGTGA. CDR3 length equals 16 residues.

CDR3 nucleotide sequence: TGTGCCAGCAGCGTAGACCTAGCGGGGTCCTACGAGCAGTACTTC. Amino acid sequence: CASSVDLAGSYEQYF. The chain couples TRBV9 to TRBJ2-7, with TRBD2 matching over 9 bases. Germline V gene sequence: CDR1 SGDLS, CDR2 YYNGEE. There are 15 residues in the CDR3. The V and J ends lost 0 bases and 1 base, in that order; junction bases with no gene match: 2.

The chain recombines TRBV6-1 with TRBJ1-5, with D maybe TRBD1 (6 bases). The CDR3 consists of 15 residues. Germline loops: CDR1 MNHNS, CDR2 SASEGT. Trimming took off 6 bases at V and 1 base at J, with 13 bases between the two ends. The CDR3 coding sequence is TGTGCCAGCAGCCCAGGGGATCCCAGCAATCAGCCCCAGCATTTT. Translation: CASSPGDPSNQPQHF.

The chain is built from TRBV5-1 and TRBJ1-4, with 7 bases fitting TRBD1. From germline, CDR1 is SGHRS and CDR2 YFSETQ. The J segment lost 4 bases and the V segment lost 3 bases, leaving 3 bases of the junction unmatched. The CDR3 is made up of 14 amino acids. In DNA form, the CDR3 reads TGCGCCAGCAGCTCGGGACAGCATAATGAAAAACTGTTTTTT. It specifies CASSSGQHNEKLFF. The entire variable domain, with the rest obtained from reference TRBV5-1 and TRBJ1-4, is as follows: KAGVTQTPRYLIKTRGQQVTLSCSPISGHRSVSWYQQTPGQGLQFLFEYFSETQRNKGNFPGRFSGRQFSNSRSEMNVSTLELGDSALYLCASSSGQHNEKLFFGSGTQLSVL.

CDR3 amino acids: CASSLGDRGEYEQYF. In DNA, the CDR3 is TGTGCCAGCAGCTTGGGTGACAGGGGGGAGTACGAGCAGTACTTC. The V and J genes are TRBV5-5 and TRBJ2-7, with TRBD1 matching over 9 bases. The CDR3 length is 15 residues. From germline, CDR1 is SGHKS and CDR2 YYEKEE (reference sequence). Trimming took 0 bases from V and 4 from J; bases not matched to a gene: 5. Supplemented by reference TRBV5-5 and TRBJ2-7, the full variable domain reads DAGVTQSPTHLIKTRGQQVTLRCSPISGHKSVSWYQQVLGQGPQFIFQYYEKEERGRGNFPDRFSARQFPNYSSELNVNALLLGDSALYLCASSLGDRGEYEQYFGPGTRLTVT.

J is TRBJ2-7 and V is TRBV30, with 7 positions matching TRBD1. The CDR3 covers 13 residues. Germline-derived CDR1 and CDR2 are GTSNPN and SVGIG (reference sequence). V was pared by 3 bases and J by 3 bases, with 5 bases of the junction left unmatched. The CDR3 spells CAWSLGQLYEQYF. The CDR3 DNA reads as TGTGCCTGGAGCTTGGGACAGCTCTACGAGCAGTACTTC.

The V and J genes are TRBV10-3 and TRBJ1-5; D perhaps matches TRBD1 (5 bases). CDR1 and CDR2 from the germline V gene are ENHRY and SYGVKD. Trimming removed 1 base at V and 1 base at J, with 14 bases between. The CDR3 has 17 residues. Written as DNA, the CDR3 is TGTGCCATCAGTGAGTTAAGCGTCAGGGCCAGCAATCAGCCCCAGCATTTT. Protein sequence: CAISELSVRASNQPQHF.

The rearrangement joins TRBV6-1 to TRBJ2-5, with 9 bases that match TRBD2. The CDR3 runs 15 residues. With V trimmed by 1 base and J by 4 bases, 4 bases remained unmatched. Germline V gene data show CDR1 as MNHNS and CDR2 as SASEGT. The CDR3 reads CASSEVAGERETQYF. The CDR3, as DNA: TGTGCCAGCAGTGAAGTAGCGGGAGAGCGAGAGACCCAGTACTTC.

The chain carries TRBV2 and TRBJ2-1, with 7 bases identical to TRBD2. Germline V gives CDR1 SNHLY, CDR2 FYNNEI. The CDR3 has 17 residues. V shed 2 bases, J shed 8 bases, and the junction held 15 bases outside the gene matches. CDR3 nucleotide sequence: TGTGCCAGCAGTGAATGGGGTGCGGGAGTGAGCCGCGATGAGCAGTTCTTC. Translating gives CASSEWGAGVSRDEQFF.

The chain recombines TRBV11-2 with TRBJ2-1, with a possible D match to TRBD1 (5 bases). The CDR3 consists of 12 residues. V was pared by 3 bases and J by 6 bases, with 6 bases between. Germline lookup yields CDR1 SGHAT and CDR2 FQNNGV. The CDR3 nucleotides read TGTGCCAGCAGCTTCACAGGCAATGAGCAGTTCTTC. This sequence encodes CASSFTGNEQFF.

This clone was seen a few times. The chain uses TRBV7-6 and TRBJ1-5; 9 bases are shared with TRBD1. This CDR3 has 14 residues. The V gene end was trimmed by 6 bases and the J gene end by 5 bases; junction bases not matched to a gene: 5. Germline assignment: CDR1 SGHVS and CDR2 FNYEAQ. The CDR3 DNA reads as TGTGCCAGCAGTCACGACAGGGGGTATCAGCCCCAGCATTTT. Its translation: CASSHDRGYQPQHF.

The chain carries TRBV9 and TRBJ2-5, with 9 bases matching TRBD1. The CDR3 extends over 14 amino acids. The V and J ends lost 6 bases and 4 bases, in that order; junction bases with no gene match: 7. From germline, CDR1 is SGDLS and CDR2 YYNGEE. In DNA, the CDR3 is TGTGCCAGCAAACCGGGACAGGGAGGAGAGACCCAGTACTTC. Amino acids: CASKPGQGGETQYF.

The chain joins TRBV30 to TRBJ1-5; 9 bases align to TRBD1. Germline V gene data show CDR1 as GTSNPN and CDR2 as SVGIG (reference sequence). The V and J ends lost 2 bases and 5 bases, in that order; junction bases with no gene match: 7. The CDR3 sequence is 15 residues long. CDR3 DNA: TGTGCCTGGAGTACCGGACAGGGGAACTATCAGCCCCAGCATTTT. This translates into CAWSTGQGNYQPQHF.

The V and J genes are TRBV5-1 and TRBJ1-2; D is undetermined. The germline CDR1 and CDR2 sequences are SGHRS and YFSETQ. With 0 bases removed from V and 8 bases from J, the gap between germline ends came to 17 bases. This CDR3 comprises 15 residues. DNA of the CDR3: TGCGCCAGCAGCTTGGCCGAGGGTCAGGAGACGGGCTACACCTTC. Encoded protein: CASSLAEGQETGYTF.

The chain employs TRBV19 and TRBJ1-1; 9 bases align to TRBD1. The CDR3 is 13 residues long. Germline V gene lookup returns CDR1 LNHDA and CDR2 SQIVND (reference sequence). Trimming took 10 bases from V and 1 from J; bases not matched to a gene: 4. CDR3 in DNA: TGTGCCACTCGGGACAGGGCGAACACTGAAGCTTTCTTT. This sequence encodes CATRDRANTEAFF. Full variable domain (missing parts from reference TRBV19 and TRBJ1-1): DGGITQSPKYLFRKEGQNVTLSCEQNLNHDAMYWYRQDPGQGLRLIYYSQIVNDFQKGDIAEGYSVSREKKESFPLTVTSAQKNPTAFYLCATRDRANTEAFFGQGTRLTVV.

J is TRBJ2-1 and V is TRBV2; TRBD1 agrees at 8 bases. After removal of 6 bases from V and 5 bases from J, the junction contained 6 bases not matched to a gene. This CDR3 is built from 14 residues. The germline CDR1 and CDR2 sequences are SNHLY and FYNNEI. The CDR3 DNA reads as TGTGCCAGCAGGCCCGGGACAGGAAACAATGAGCAGTTCTTC. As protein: CASRPGTGNNEQFF.

The CDR3 spells CASSGARLAGGPNTGELFF. The CDR3 nucleotides are TGTGCCAGCAGTGGGGCCCGACTAGCGGGAGGGCCTAACACCGGGGAGCTGTTTTTT. The V gene is TRBV28, the J gene TRBJ2-2, with 14 bases aligning to TRBD2. Germline V gene sequence: CDR1 MDHEN, CDR2 SYDVKM. The V segment lost 5 bases and the J segment 2 bases; nucleotides outside the gene matches: 10. The CDR3 totals 19 residues.

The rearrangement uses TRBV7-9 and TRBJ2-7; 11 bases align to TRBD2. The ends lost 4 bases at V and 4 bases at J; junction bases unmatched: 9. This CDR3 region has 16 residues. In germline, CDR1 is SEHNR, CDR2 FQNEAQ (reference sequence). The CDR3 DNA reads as TGTGCCAGCAGCTCTATTTTAGCGGGAGGGCCGTACGAGCAGTACTTC. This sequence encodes CASSSILAGGPYEQYF.

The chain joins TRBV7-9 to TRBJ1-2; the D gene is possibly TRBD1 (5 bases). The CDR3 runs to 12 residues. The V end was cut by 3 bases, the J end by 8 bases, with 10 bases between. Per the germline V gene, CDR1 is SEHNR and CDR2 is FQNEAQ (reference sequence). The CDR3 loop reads CASSLGGIGYTF. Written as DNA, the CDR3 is TGTGCCAGCAGCTTGGGGGGGATCGGCTACACCTTC.

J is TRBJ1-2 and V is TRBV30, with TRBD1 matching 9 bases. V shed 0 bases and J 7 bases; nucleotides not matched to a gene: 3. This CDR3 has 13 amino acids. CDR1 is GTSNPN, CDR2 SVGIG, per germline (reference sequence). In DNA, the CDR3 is TGTGCCTGGAGTGTAGCACAGGGGGCTGGCTACACCTTC. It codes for CAWSVAQGAGYTF.

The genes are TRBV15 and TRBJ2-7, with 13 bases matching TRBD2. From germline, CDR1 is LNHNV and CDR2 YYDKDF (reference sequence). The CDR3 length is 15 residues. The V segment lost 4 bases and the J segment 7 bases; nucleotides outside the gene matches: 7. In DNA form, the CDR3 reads TGTGCCACCAGCAAAGGACTAGCGGGAGCCGGGGAGCAGTACTTC. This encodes CATSKGLAGAGEQYF.